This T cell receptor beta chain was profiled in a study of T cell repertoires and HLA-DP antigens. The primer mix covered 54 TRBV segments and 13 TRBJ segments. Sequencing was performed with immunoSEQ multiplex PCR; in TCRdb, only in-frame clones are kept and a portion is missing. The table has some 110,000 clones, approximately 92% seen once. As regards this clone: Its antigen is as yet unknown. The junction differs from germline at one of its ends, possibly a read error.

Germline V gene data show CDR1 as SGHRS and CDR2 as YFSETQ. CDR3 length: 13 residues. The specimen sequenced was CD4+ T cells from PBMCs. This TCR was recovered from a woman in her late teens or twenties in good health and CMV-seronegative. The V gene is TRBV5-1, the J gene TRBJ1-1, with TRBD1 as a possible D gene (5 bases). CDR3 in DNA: TGTGCCAGCAGCTTGGGGCGATTCACTGAAGCTTTCTTT. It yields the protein CASSLGRFTEAFF.